Listed below are T cell receptor beta chains from one sample, sequenced in a study of spatial heterogeneity in lung cancer. TCRdb re-called the 5' RACE reads through MiXCR, storing one row per CDR3 protein. This table holds more than 75,000 distinct CDR3 sequences, over 9.5% found once. This sample comprised PBMCs, obtained at surgery. The receptors were gathered from a male donor with early-stage non-small cell lung cancer. Both conserved end residues are part of each CDR3. D genes are given only for firm matches. Part of the rows lack a size; the others show once, few, many or a class for expanded clones.

size | J | D | V | DNA | CDR3
few | TRBJ2-6 | TRBD1 | TRBV6-5 | TGTGCCAGCAGCCTAAACCCTCGGACAGGGGGCGCCGGGGCCAACGTCCTGACTTTC | CASSLNPRTGGAGANVLTF
few | TRBJ1-5 | . | TRBV2 | TGTGCCAGCAGTGCTCGGGGAATAAATCAGCCCCAGCATTTT | CASSARGINQPQHF
many | TRBJ2-6 | . | TRBV5-1 | TGCGCCAGCAGCTTGGAGCCCCTTCTGTCTGGGGCCAACGTCCTGACTTTC | CASSLEPLLSGANVLTF
. | TRBJ2-5 | . | TRBV27 | TGTGCCAGCAGAATAGTAGGGGCTCAAGAGACCCAGTACTTC | CASRIVGAQETQYF
many | TRBJ2-2 | TRBD2 | TRBV15 | TGTGCCACCAGCAGAGATAAGGCGGGAGTCCTCGGGGAGCTGTTTTTT | CATSRDKAGVLGELFF
few | TRBJ2-1 | TRBD2 | TRBV5-1 | TGCGCCAGCAGCTCCGCCGTGACAACGAGACTAGCGGACAATGAGCAGTTCTTC | CASSSAVTTRLADNEQFF
many | TRBJ2-2 | . | TRBV14 | TGTGCCAGCAGCCCGAGGGGCACCGGGGAGCTGTTTTTT | CASSPRGTGELFF
. | TRBJ2-5 | TRBD2 | TRBV2 | TGTGCCAGCAGTCCTAGCGGGAGGCTCGTTTGGGAGAAGACCCAGTACTTC | CASSPSGRLVWEKTQYF
few | TRBJ1-1 | . | TRBV3-1 | TGTGCCAGCAGCCAAAGAGTCGGTGGAGCTTTCTTT | CASSQRVGGAFF
many | TRBJ2-1 | TRBD2 | TRBV7-9 | TGTGCCAGCAGCTTAGCCCAGCGGGGGATCTACAATGAGCAGTTCTTC | CASSLAQRGIYNEQFF
. | TRBJ2-5 | . | TRBV20-1 | TGCAGTGCTGTTCTCGGGGCTCAAGAGACCCAGTACTTC | CSAVLGAQETQYF
few | TRBJ2-7 | . | TRBV7-9 | TGTGCCAGCAGCTCCCAGGGGTCGAGCTCCTACGAGCAGTACTTC | CASSSQGSSSYEQYF
few | TRBJ1-3 | . | TRBV12-3/TRBV12-4 | TGTGCCAGCAGACTTATACACTCTTCGGACACCATATATTTT | CASRLIHSSDTIYF
many | TRBJ1-1 | . | TRBV29-1 | TGCAGCGTTGGAGACACGAACACTGAAGCTTTCTTT | CSVGDTNTEAFF
few | TRBJ2-1 | . | TRBV3-1 | TGTGCCAGCAGCCAAGTACTAAAGGAGGATGAGCAGTTCTTC | CASSQVLKEDEQFF
. | TRBJ1-1 | . | TRBV7-8 | TGTGCCAGCAGCTGGGGGGGGGAATCAAGCACTGAAGCTTTCTTT | CASSWGGESSTEAFF
few | TRBJ1-6 | . | TRBV18 | TGTGCCAGCTCACCGGATCCACGAAATTCACCCCTCCACTTT | CASSPDPRNSPLHF
few | TRBJ2-2 | . | TRBV2 | TGTGCCTCCTTCCCGGGTGTAAGCACCGGGGAGCTGTTTTTT | CASFPGVSTGELFF
many | TRBJ2-7 | TRBD2 | TRBV29-1 | TGCAGCGTTGACGCGGGACTAGCGGGATTTACCTACGAGCAGTACTTC | CSVDAGLAGFTYEQYF
. | TRBJ2-4 | . | TRBV6-5 | TGTGCCAGCAGTTACAGGAACGGAGAAAACATTCAGTACTTC | CASSYRNGENIQYF
few | TRBJ2-5 | . | TRBV30 | TGTGCCTCCGCTGGAGAGACCCAGTACTTC | CASAGETQYF
many | TRBJ1-2 | . | TRBV7-9 | TGTGCCAGCAGCCCCTCCCTCAACGGAAATTCAGATGGCTACACCTTC | CASSPSLNGNSDGYTF
many | TRBJ2-3 | . | TRBV20-1 | TGCAGTGCTAGCGGGGACGGCACAGATACGCAGTATTTT | CSASGDGTDTQYF
. | TRBJ2-2 | . | TRBV27 | TGTGCCAGCAGTTTCTCCAGGTTCGGGGAGCTGTTTTTT | CASSFSRFGELFF
many | TRBJ1-5 | TRBD1 | TRBV12-3/TRBV12-4 | TGTGCCAGCAGTCCGCAGGGGGCTGCAAATCAGCCCCAGCATTTT | CASSPQGAANQPQHF
few | TRBJ1-5 | . | TRBV18 | TGTGCCAGCTCCCGTGGGACGGACAATCAGCCCCAGCATTTT | CASSRGTDNQPQHF
few | TRBJ1-5 | . | TRBV30 | TGTGCCTGGAGTGAGGGAGGGCCGAGTCAGCCCCAGCATTTT | CAWSEGGPSQPQHF
. | TRBJ2-5 | . | TRBV7-2 | TGTGCCAGCAGCTTAGGGCCGGGCGAGTTAGAGACCCAGTACTTC | CASSLGPGELETQYF
few | TRBJ2-1 | . | TRBV4-1 | TGCGCCAGCAGCCAAGACAGAAACAATGAGCAGTTCTTC | CASSQDRNNEQFF
few | TRBJ2-7 | TRBD2 | TRBV30 | TGTGCCTGGAGTAAAGGACTAGGGAGATACGAGCAGTACTTC | CAWSKGLGRYEQYF
many | TRBJ1-1 | . | TRBV19 | TGTGCCAGTAGTGCTAACCTTGTCACTGAAGCTTTCTTT | CASSANLVTEAFF
. | TRBJ1-1 | . | TRBV6-1 | TGTGCCAGCAGTAATCTGTTGAACACTGAAGCTTTCTTT | CASSNLLNTEAFF
. | TRBJ2-5 | TRBD2 | TRBV6-4 | TGTGCCAGCAGTCCGGGACTAGCGCTTCAAGAGACCCAGTACTTC | CASSPGLALQETQYF
many | TRBJ1-1 | . | TRBV29-1 | TGCAGCGTTGAAGGGGGAGGGGGCACTGAAGCTTTCTTT | CSVEGGGGTEAFF
. | TRBJ1-6 | . | TRBV19 | TGTGCCAGTAGTATCGGCCCCAATTCACCCCTCCACTTT | CASSIGPNSPLHF
few | TRBJ2-1 | TRBD1 | TRBV5-1 | TGCGCCAGCAACTCGGACAGGCACAATGAGCAGTTCTTC | CASNSDRHNEQFF